The 10 T cell receptor beta chains below all came from one sample that was sequenced in a study of blood T cell repertoires in COVID-19. The data were produced by immunoSEQ multiplex PCR, yet TCRdb's version contains in-frame clones alone and is incomplete. The sample yields roughly 230,000 clones, about 86% seen once. Input material: PBMCs or T cells enriched from blood (not recorded which). The receptors come from a man in his fifties or sixties who had recovered from COVID-19.

This chain links TRBV19 with TRBJ1-3; no definite D call. The CDR3 loop spans 12 amino acids. V was shortened by 6 bases and J by 1 base, with 4 bases between the two germline ends. In germline, CDR1 is LNHDA, CDR2 SQIVND (reference sequence). The CDR3 region is CASSPSGNTIYF. The CDR3 DNA reads as TGTGCCAGTAGCCCGTCTGGAAACACCATATATTTT.

This clone has a handful of counts. The rearrangement links TRBV19 to TRBJ2-7; 7 bases align to TRBD1. V dropped 9 bases and J dropped 7; count of bases not matched to a gene: 0. The CDR3 consists of 9 residues. The V gene's germline CDR1 is LNHDA and CDR2 SQIVND (reference sequence). The CDR3 coding sequence is TGTGCCAGACAGGGGGAGCAGTACTTC. The encoded protein is CARQGEQYF.

The genes are TRBV19 and TRBJ1-6; no reliable D call. The length of the CDR3 is 14 residues. The germline V and J ends were trimmed by 3 bases and 7 bases, with 10 bases remaining between them. Per germline, CDR1 LNHDA and CDR2 SQIVND (reference sequence). CDR3 in DNA: TGTGCCAGTAGTATTGGAGGCCAGAATTCACCCCTCCACTTT. Translating it yields CASSIGGQNSPLHF.

This chain links TRBV7-6 with TRBJ2-3, with 11 bases identical to TRBD2. The germline V gene has CDR1 SGHVS and CDR2 FNYEAQ. V shed 0 bases and J 0 bases; nucleotides not matched to a gene: 17. The CDR3 totals 22 residues. This CDR3 is CASSLAGRTRLAGSTSTDTQYF. DNA for the CDR3: TGTGCCAGCAGCTTAGCTGGACGCACTCGACTAGCGGGGAGTACTAGCACAGATACGCAGTATTTT.

The chain combines TRBV5-1 with TRBJ1-4; D is uncertain. Trimming removed 3 bases at V and 3 bases at J, with 18 bases between. Looked up from germline, CDR1 is SGHRS and CDR2 is YFSETQ. The CDR3 spans 17 residues. CDR3 sequence (DNA): TGCGCCAGCAGCTCCCATCCACAAGAAACATCTAATGAAAAACTGTTTTTT. This codes for CASSSHPQETSNEKLFF. Full variable domain (missing parts from reference TRBV5-1 and TRBJ1-4): KAGVTQTPRYLIKTRGQQVTLSCSPISGHRSVSWYQQTPGQGLQFLFEYFSETQRNKGNFPGRFSGRQFSNSRSEMNVSTLELGDSALYLCASSSHPQETSNEKLFFGSGTQLSVL.

The J gene is TRBJ1-4, the V gene TRBV29-1; D uncertain. CDR1 and CDR2 (germline): SQVTM, ANQGSEA. V was pared by 4 bases and J by 0 bases, with 9 bases between. The CDR3 runs 14 residues. CDR3 sequence (DNA): TGCAGCGTTGGCCTAGGTTCAACTAATGAAAAACTGTTTTTT. It codes for CSVGLGSTNEKLFF.

The chain uses TRBV28 and TRBJ2-7; D is undetermined. The germline CDR1 and CDR2 sequences are MDHEN and SYDVKM. V was trimmed by 4 bases and J by 0 bases, leaving 7 bases between them. The CDR3 is 13 amino acids. The CDR3 protein is CASSWSSSYEQYF. The CDR3 nucleotides read TGTGCCAGCAGTTGGTCCAGCTCCTACGAGCAGTACTTC.

This clone was found a few times. This chain connects TRBV27 to TRBJ1-2; TRBD1 is a possible D gene (6 bases). The CDR3 consists of 13 residues. Germline CDR1 is MNHEY and CDR2 is SMNVEV (reference sequence). The germline V and J ends were trimmed by 3 bases and 8 bases, with 13 bases remaining between them. The CDR3 DNA follows: TGTGCCAGCAGTTTTTCAGGGGAGTACGGCTACACCTTC. As protein: CASSFSGEYGYTF.

The rearrangement links TRBV10-1 to TRBJ1-6, with D possibly being TRBD1 (5 bases). This CDR3 is 13 amino acids long. Germline V gene data show CDR1 as WNHNN and CDR2 as SYGVQD (reference sequence). Trimming removed 6 bases from V and 7 bases from J, with 10 bases in between. DNA for the CDR3: TGCGCCAGCAGGCGGGACGGCAATTCACCCCTCCACTTT. The encoded protein is CASRRDGNSPLHF.

This clone occurred many times. V and J are TRBV5-1 and TRBJ2-2; TRBD2 matches at 8 bases. Germline lookup yields CDR1 SGHRS and CDR2 YFSETQ. This CDR3 is built from 15 residues. V lost 0 bases to trimming and J lost 3 bases; unmatched junction nucleotides: 1. The CDR3 DNA reads as TGCGCCAGCAGCTTGGTAGCGGGGTACACCGGGGAGCTGTTTTTT. The encoded protein is CASSLVAGYTGELFF.